What follows is one TCR beta chain and its context. The data derive from a study of blood T cell repertoires in COVID-19. Across the study: Sites in the United States, Italy and Spain provided acute and convalescent COVID-19 samples. PBMCs, B-cell-depleted T cells, or T cells provided the cDNA or gDNA that made up the material.

Trimming at V came to 2 bases and at J to 0 bases, leaving 5 bases not matched to a gene. CDR3 length: 16 amino acids. Germline V gene sequence: CDR1 SNHLY, CDR2 FYNNEI. In the source study's methods: Nucleated cell number was recorded as an estimate derived from reference gene primer amplification. The table came from immunoSEQ multiplex PCR; TCRdb's copy has only in-frame clones and leaves some out. That table is the source of V, J and clone size, and D and trimming were worked out from the DNA. The table has 95,000 to 100,000 clones, 84% seen once. This clonotype originated in a human donor in a cohort sampled during active COVID-19. Sequenced sample: peripheral blood. The genes are TRBV2 and TRBJ2-3, with 7 nucleotides matching TRBD2. CDR3 in amino acids: CASSELGGGSTDTQYF. CDR3 sequence (DNA): TGTGCCAGCAGTGAATTGGGGGGGGGTAGCACAGATACGCAGTATTTT.